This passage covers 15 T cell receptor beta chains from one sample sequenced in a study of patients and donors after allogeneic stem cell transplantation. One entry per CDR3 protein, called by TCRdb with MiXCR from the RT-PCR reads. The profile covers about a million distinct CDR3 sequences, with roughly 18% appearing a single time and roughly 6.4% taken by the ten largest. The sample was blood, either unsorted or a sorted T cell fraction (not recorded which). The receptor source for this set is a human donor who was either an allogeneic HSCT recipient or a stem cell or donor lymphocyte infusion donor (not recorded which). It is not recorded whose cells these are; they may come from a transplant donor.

The CDR3 DNA reads as TGCAGCGCTGGGGCTGGGGGCACCGGGGCCAACGTCCTGACTTTC. Its protein product is CSAGAGGTGANVLTF. The chain recombines TRBV29-1 with TRBJ2-6; a weak D match, TRBD1 (6 bases). Germline V gene data show CDR1 as SQVTM and CDR2 as ANQGSEA. V lost 7 bases and J lost 4, with 17 bases in between. This CDR3 spans 15 amino acids.

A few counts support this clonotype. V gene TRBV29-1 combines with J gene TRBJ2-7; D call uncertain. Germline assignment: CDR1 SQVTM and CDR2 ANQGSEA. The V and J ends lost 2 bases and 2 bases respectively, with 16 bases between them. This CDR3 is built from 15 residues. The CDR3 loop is CSVERLGSTPYEQYF. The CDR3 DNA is TGCAGCGTTGAAAGACTGGGGTCGACACCCTACGAGCAGTACTTC.

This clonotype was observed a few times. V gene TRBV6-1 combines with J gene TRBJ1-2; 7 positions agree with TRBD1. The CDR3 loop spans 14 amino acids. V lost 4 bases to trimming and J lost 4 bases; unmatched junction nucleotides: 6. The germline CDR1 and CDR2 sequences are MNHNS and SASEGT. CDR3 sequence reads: CASSGRQGGYGYTF. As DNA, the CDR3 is TGTGCCAGCAGTGGGAGACAGGGTGGCTATGGCTACACCTTC.

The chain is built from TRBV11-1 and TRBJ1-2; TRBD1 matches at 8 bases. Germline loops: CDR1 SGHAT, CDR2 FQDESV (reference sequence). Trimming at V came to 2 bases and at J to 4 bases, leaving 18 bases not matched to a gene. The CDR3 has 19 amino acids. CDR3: CASSLYASNRGSPSYGYTF. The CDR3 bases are TGTGCCAGCAGCTTATACGCGTCCAACAGGGGGAGCCCTAGCTATGGCTACACCTTC.

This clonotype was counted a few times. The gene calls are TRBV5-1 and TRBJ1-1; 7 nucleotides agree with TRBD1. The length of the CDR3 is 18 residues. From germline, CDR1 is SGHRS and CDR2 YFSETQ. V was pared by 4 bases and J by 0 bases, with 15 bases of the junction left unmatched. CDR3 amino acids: CASSPTFVRRGLNTEAFF. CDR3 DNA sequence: TGCGCCAGCAGCCCAACTTTCGTGCGGAGGGGGCTGAACACTGAAGCTTTCTTT.

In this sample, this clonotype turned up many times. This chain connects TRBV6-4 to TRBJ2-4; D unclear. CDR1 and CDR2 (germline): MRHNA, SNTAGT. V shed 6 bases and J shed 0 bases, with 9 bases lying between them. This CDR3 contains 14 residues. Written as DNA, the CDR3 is TGTGCCAGCAGGGACGGGTTAGCCAAAAACATTCAGTACTTC. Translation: CASRDGLAKNIQYF.

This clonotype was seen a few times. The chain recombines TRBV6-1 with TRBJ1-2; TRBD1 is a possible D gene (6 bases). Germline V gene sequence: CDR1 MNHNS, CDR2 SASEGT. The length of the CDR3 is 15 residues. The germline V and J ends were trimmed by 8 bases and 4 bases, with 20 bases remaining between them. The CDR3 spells CASGSQIGQSYGYTF. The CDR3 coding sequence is TGTGCCAGCGGCTCTCAAATTGGACAGTCCTATGGCTACACCTTC.

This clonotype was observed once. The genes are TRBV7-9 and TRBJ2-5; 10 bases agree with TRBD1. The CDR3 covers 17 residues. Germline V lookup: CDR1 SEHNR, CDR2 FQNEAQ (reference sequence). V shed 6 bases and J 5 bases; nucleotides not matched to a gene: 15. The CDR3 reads CASSPTGRQGAWETQYF. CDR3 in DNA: TGTGCCAGCAGTCCAACAGGGAGACAGGGGGCGTGGGAGACCCAGTACTTC.

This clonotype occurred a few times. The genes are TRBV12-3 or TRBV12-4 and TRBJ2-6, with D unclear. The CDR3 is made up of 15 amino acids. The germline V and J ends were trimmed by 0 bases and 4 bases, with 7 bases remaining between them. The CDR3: CASSLASAGANVLTF. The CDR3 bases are TGTGCCAGCAGTTTAGCGTCGGCAGGGGCCAACGTCCTGACTTTC.

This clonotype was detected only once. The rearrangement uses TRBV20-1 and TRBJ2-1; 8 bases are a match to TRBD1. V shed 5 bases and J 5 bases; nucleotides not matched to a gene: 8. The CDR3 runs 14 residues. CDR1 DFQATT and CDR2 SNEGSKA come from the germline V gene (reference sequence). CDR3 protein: CSAVTRTGHNEQFF. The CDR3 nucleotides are TGCAGTGCTGTTACTCGGACAGGGCACAATGAGCAGTTCTTC.

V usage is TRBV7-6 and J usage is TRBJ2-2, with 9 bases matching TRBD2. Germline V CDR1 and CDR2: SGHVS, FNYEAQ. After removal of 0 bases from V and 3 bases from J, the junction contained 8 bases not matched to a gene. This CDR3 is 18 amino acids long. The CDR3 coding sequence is TGTGCCAGCAGCTTAGCGTATAGCGGGAGATCGTACACCGGGGAGCTGTTTTTT. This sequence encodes CASSLAYSGRSYTGELFF.

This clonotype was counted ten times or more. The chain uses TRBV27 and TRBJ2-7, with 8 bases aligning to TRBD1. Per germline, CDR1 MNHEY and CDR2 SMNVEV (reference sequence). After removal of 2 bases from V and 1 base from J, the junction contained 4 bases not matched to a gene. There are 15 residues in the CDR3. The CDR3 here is CASSLGRGLSYEQYF. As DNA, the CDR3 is TGTGCCAGCAGTTTAGGCAGGGGGCTTTCCTACGAGCAGTACTTC.

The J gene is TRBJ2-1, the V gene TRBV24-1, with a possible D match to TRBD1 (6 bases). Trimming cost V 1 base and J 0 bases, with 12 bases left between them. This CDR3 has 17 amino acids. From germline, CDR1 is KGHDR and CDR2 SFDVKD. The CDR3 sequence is CATSDFGTPSSYNEQFF. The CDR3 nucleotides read TGTGCCACCAGTGATTTCGGGACACCCAGCTCCTACAATGAGCAGTTCTTC.

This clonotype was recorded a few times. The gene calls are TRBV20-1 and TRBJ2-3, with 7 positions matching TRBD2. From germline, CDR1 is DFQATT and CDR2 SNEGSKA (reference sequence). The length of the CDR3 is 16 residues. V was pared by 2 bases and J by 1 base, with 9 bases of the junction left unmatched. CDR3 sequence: CSARPHGLAGTDTQYF. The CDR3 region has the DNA TGCAGTGCTAGACCGCACGGGCTAGCGGGCACAGATACGCAGTATTTT.

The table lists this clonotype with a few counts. The CDR3 DNA reads as TGTGCCAGCAGAAATACAGCCTCAGGGACCCAGTACTTC. Its protein product is CASRNTASGTQYF. The rearrangement links TRBV21-1 to TRBJ2-5. TRBV21-1 corresponds to a pseudogene. The CDR3 consists of 13 residues.